The source of this TCR beta chain is a study of radiation and T cells in renal cell carcinoma. Here immunoSEQ multiplex PCR was the method, and the copy in TCRdb shows in-frame clones only, minus some. Of 150,000 or so clones listed, less than 90% are singletons. V was pared by 4 bases and J by 1 base, with 8 bases of the junction left unmatched. CDR1 and CDR2 (germline): SGHTA, FQGNSA. The CDR3 spans 19 residues. The time point is: blood 4 weeks post-SBRT, at nephrectomy. Treatment: 15 Gy SBRT to primary tumor, nephrectomy 4 weeks later. Nephrectomy followed 15 Gy stereotactic body radiation by 4 weeks. Clear cell pathology was present in this patient's renal cell carcinoma.

This sequence joins TRBV7-2 and TRBJ2-4, with TRBD2 identical over 15 bases. This specimen consisted of blood, obtained from a patient whose treatment included radiotherapy and nephrectomy. This clonotype was obtained from a woman in her fifties or sixties with renal cell carcinoma. CDR3: CASSSPRTSGGEAKNIQYF. The CDR3 DNA follows: TGTGCCAGCAGCTCGCCCCGGACTAGCGGGGGGGAGGCCAAAAACATTCAGTACTTC.